Listed below are T cell receptor beta chains from one sample, sequenced in a study of post-analysis software for immune sequencing data. TCRdb redid the calling of the PCR reads with MiXCR, one entry per CDR3 protein. The sample consists of more than 500,000 distinct CDR3 sequences, 30% to 40% of them appearing once. Sequencing was done on a sample of blood. Every receptor here comes from a girl younger than 18 with multiple sclerosis. Both conserved end residues are part of each CDR3. Fields, in order: CDR3 DNA, CDR3 protein, D gene, J gene, clone size, V gene. D genes are given only for firm matches. A row's size may be missing; if present it is once, few, many or a size class.

cdr3_nt: TGCGCCAGCAGCTTGGCCGGGACACAGAACACTGTAGCTTTCTTT
cdr3_aa: CASSLAGTQNTVAFF
d_call: -
j_call: TRBJ1-1
clone_size: -
v_call: TRBV5-1

cdr3_nt: TGCAGTGCTAGTATGGATGAGCAGTTCTTC
cdr3_aa: CSASMDEQFF
d_call: -
j_call: TRBJ2-1
clone_size: -
v_call: TRBV20-1

cdr3_nt: TGTGCCATCAGTGAGTCCTATCAGGGGGGCGAGCAGTACTTC
cdr3_aa: CAISESYQGGEQYF
d_call: -
j_call: TRBJ2-7
clone_size: few
v_call: TRBV10-3

cdr3_nt: TGTGCCAGCAGTTTATATTCAGGGAAAGACAATCAGCCCCAGCATTTT
cdr3_aa: CASSLYSGKDNQPQHF
d_call: -
j_call: TRBJ1-5
clone_size: -
v_call: TRBV28

cdr3_nt: TGTGCCAGCAGCCCCCGTCCCGGGACAGGGTTCAACGGGTATGGCTACACCTTC
cdr3_aa: CASSPRPGTGFNGYGYTF
d_call: TRBD1
j_call: TRBJ1-2
clone_size: few
v_call: TRBV11-2

cdr3_nt: TGCAGTGCGTTGGCAGGGGGCGTACTGGATAATTCACCCCTCCACTTT
cdr3_aa: CSALAGGVLDNSPLHF
d_call: TRBD1
j_call: TRBJ1-6
clone_size: few
v_call: TRBV20-1

cdr3_nt: TGTGCCATCGCAGAATGGACTAGCGGAAACCAAGAGACCCAGTTCTTC
cdr3_aa: CAIAEWTSGNQETQFF
d_call: TRBD2
j_call: TRBJ2-1
clone_size: -
v_call: TRBV10-3

cdr3_nt: TGTGCCAGCAGTTTAGAGCTCGGGGGGAGTCAGGATCAGCCCCAGCATTTT
cdr3_aa: CASSLELGGSQDQPQHF
d_call: -
j_call: TRBJ1-5
clone_size: -
v_call: TRBV12-3/TRBV12-4

cdr3_nt: TGCAGTGCGGGAAACAGGGGGGCGGATTATGGCTACACCTTC
cdr3_aa: CSAGNRGADYGYTF
d_call: TRBD1
j_call: TRBJ1-2
clone_size: few
v_call: TRBV20-1

cdr3_nt: TGCGCCAGCAGCCGAGATTCCCCGGTTCAGCCCCAGCATTTT
cdr3_aa: CASSRDSPVQPQHF
d_call: -
j_call: TRBJ1-5
clone_size: once
v_call: TRBV4-1

cdr3_nt: TGTGCCAGCAGTATGGGACTGGGCCTCACCACAGATACGCAGTATTTT
cdr3_aa: CASSMGLGLTTDTQYF
d_call: -
j_call: TRBJ2-3
clone_size: -
v_call: TRBV6-6

cdr3_nt: TGTGCCAGCTTCGGGGGAGGAGCTTTCTTT
cdr3_aa: CASFGGGAFF
d_call: -
j_call: TRBJ1-1
clone_size: -
v_call: TRBV7-9

cdr3_nt: TGCAGCGTTGCTAGACGACTAGCGACAAAGACCCAGTACTTC
cdr3_aa: CSVARRLATKTQYF
d_call: TRBD2
j_call: TRBJ2-5
clone_size: few
v_call: TRBV29-1

cdr3_nt: TGTGCCAGCAGTAACCCTTTCCCTGAAGCTTTCTTT
cdr3_aa: CASSNPFPEAFF
d_call: -
j_call: TRBJ1-1
clone_size: -
v_call: TRBV12-3/TRBV12-4

cdr3_nt: TGTGCCAGCAGTGGCGGACAGGGGTCCTCATACACCTTC
cdr3_aa: CASSGGQGSSYTF
d_call: TRBD1
j_call: TRBJ1-2
clone_size: -
v_call: TRBV25-1

cdr3_nt: TGCAGTGCTAGAGCAGGGGCCGGCTACGAGCAGTACTTC
cdr3_aa: CSARAGAGYEQYF
d_call: -
j_call: TRBJ2-7
clone_size: -
v_call: TRBV20-1

cdr3_nt: TGTGCCAGCCGCCGATGGAGGGAGTACGAGCAGTACTTC
cdr3_aa: CASRRWREYEQYF
d_call: -
j_call: TRBJ2-7
clone_size: few
v_call: TRBV27

cdr3_nt: TGCGCCAGCCGTGGCAGCGTGACCTACGAGCAGTACTTC
cdr3_aa: CASRGSVTYEQYF
d_call: -
j_call: TRBJ2-7
clone_size: few
v_call: TRBV5-1

cdr3_nt: TGTGCCAGCAGCTTAGGGACTAGCGGTTACAATGAGCAGTTCTTC
cdr3_aa: CASSLGTSGYNEQFF
d_call: TRBD2
j_call: TRBJ2-1
clone_size: many
v_call: TRBV11-1

cdr3_nt: TGTGCCATCAGTGGAAGGGGGAGCTCTGGAAACACCACATATTTT
cdr3_aa: CAISGRGSSGNTTYF
d_call: -
j_call: TRBJ1-3
clone_size: -
v_call: TRBV10-3

cdr3_nt: TGTGCCAGCAGCCGGAATGGGCAGGCCGGCTATGGCTACACCTTC
cdr3_aa: CASSRNGQAGYGYTF
d_call: -
j_call: TRBJ1-2
clone_size: -
v_call: TRBV27

cdr3_nt: TGCAGTGCCTCAAAGGGGCAGGCACAGTATCAGCCCCAGCATTTT
cdr3_aa: CSASKGQAQYQPQHF
d_call: -
j_call: TRBJ1-5
clone_size: -
v_call: TRBV20-1

cdr3_nt: TGCAGTGCTAGAGATCGGGGGGGCCGAGGGAATGAGCAGTTCTTC
cdr3_aa: CSARDRGGRGNEQFF
d_call: TRBD2
j_call: TRBJ2-1
clone_size: few
v_call: TRBV20-1

cdr3_nt: TGCGCCAGCAGCCTGGGTGGAGGGGTTCGGAACACTGAAGCTTTCTTT
cdr3_aa: CASSLGGGVRNTEAFF
d_call: -
j_call: TRBJ1-1
clone_size: few
v_call: TRBV5-1

cdr3_nt: TGTGCCAGCAGATTCGCAGGGATGAACACTGAAGCTTTCTTT
cdr3_aa: CASRFAGMNTEAFF
d_call: -
j_call: TRBJ1-1
clone_size: few
v_call: TRBV12-3/TRBV12-4

cdr3_nt: TGTGCCAGCAGTTCAAACAGGGTCATATCCCCCTACGAGCAGTACTTC
cdr3_aa: CASSSNRVISPYEQYF
d_call: -
j_call: TRBJ2-7
clone_size: -
v_call: TRBV28

cdr3_nt: TGTGCCAGCAGTTTTGACAGGCAAGAGACCCAGTACTTC
cdr3_aa: CASSFDRQETQYF
d_call: -
j_call: TRBJ2-5
clone_size: -
v_call: TRBV27

cdr3_nt: TGCAGTGCTAGAGAGGCCACGGACGTGCTAGAGCAGTTCTTC
cdr3_aa: CSAREATDVLEQFF
d_call: -
j_call: TRBJ2-1
clone_size: few
v_call: TRBV20-1

cdr3_nt: TGTGCCAGCAGCCCGGACAGGGTTCAGGGGAACACTGAAGCTTTCTTT
cdr3_aa: CASSPDRVQGNTEAFF
d_call: TRBD1
j_call: TRBJ1-1
clone_size: -
v_call: TRBV12-3/TRBV12-4

cdr3_nt: TGTGCCAGCAGCCGTGGGAGACAGTATCATGGCTACACCTTC
cdr3_aa: CASSRGRQYHGYTF
d_call: -
j_call: TRBJ1-2
clone_size: many
v_call: TRBV12-3/TRBV12-4

cdr3_nt: TGCGCCAGCAGCCAAGGCCCCTTTCAGGGGGAGGATGGCTACACCTTC
cdr3_aa: CASSQGPFQGEDGYTF
d_call: TRBD1
j_call: TRBJ1-2
clone_size: -
v_call: TRBV4-1

cdr3_nt: TGTGCCAGCAGCGTAGTTAGTCCCGGGGAGCTGTTTTTT
cdr3_aa: CASSVVSPGELFF
d_call: -
j_call: TRBJ2-2
clone_size: -
v_call: TRBV9

cdr3_nt: TGCAGCGCCACCTTAACAGGGTTTAATAGCAATCAGCCCCAGCATTTT
cdr3_aa: CSATLTGFNSNQPQHF
d_call: -
j_call: TRBJ1-5
clone_size: -
v_call: TRBV29-1

cdr3_nt: TGTGCCAGCAACCCGGGACAGGGATTCGACGAGCAGTACTTC
cdr3_aa: CASNPGQGFDEQYF
d_call: TRBD1
j_call: TRBJ2-7
clone_size: -
v_call: TRBV6-1

cdr3_nt: TGTGCCAGCAGCCAAGACACCTTCCGGAACAGGGAGTTCTTC
cdr3_aa: CASSQDTFRNREFF
d_call: -
j_call: TRBJ2-1
clone_size: few
v_call: TRBV14

cdr3_nt: TGTGCCAGCAGCTTGCAGGAGGTCTATGGCTACACCTTC
cdr3_aa: CASSLQEVYGYTF
d_call: -
j_call: TRBJ1-2
clone_size: -
v_call: TRBV5-6

cdr3_nt: TGTGCCAGCACCTCGACAGGAGGCTCCTACAATGAGCAGTTCTTC
cdr3_aa: CASTSTGGSYNEQFF
d_call: -
j_call: TRBJ2-1
clone_size: few
v_call: TRBV5-5

cdr3_nt: TGTGCCAGCCGGCGGGGACAGGGGACCTACGAGCAGTACTTC
cdr3_aa: CASRRGQGTYEQYF
d_call: TRBD1
j_call: TRBJ2-7
clone_size: few
v_call: TRBV6-5

cdr3_nt: TGCGCCAGCAGCCAAGATAGCCAGTTGGGGACCCAGTACTTC
cdr3_aa: CASSQDSQLGTQYF
d_call: -
j_call: TRBJ2-5
clone_size: few
v_call: TRBV4-1

cdr3_nt: TGTGCCAGCACCTCCTTCCAATACGGGACTGGCTACACCTTC
cdr3_aa: CASTSFQYGTGYTF
d_call: -
j_call: TRBJ1-2
clone_size: few
v_call: TRBV27

cdr3_nt: TGTGCCAGCAGTGGTTCCGGGACAGCCCGTAGCTATGGCTACACCTTC
cdr3_aa: CASSGSGTARSYGYTF
d_call: TRBD1
j_call: TRBJ1-2
clone_size: few
v_call: TRBV2

cdr3_nt: TGTGCCAGCAGCTCCGACGCGGACAGGGACCACGAGCAGTACTTC
cdr3_aa: CASSSDADRDHEQYF
d_call: TRBD1
j_call: TRBJ2-7
clone_size: -
v_call: TRBV7-9

cdr3_nt: TGCGCCAGCAGCCAGGGCGGCGGCTTTGAGGCTTTCTTT
cdr3_aa: CASSQGGGFEAFF
d_call: -
j_call: TRBJ1-1
clone_size: few
v_call: TRBV4-1